This T cell receptor beta chain derives from a study of shared clonotypes between healthy human individuals. Study context: Three plates each covered CD4 naive and memory; CD8 naive two, CD8 memory one. Findings and limits, study-wide: Only blood was sampled; tissue repertoires likely differ.

TCRdb keeps only in-frame clones here, not all; method: immunoSEQ multiplex PCR. There are a few million clones in the sample; nearly 97% occur only once, and roughly 0.13% lies in the top ten. Concerning this clone itself: Its antigen is as yet unknown.

This receptor was identified in a man between 18 and 35 years old in good health. The source material was naive CD4+ T cells sorted from blood. Subset reported: CD45RA+ positively selected.

The chain's CDR3 is CASSYRVALTYEQYF. CDR3 nucleotide sequence: TGTGCCAGCAGTTACCGGGTAGCTCTTACCTACGAGCAGTACTTC. The chain recombines TRBV6-6 with TRBJ2-7; no reliable D call. The CDR3 has 15 amino acids. V lost 2 bases and J 2 bases, leaving 13 bases between the germline ends. CDR1 is MNHNY, CDR2 SVGAGI, per germline (reference sequence).